The present T cell receptor (beta chain) was sequenced within a study of technical replicates of blood from a few donors. V lost 2 bases, J lost 2 bases, and 24 bases lay in between. Germline V gene data show CDR1 as SGHAT and CDR2 as FQDESV (reference sequence). The CDR3 has 19 residues. The protocol was immunoSEQ multiplex PCR, while the TCRdb copy is restricted to in-frame clones and leaves out a portion. The data show over 65,000 clones, more than 95% seen once. The chain couples TRBV11-1 to TRBJ2-5, with D possibly TRBD1 on 6 matching bases. Specimen: T cells isolated from PBMCs. This sequence was found in a human donor in good health. The CDR3 region is CASSLKRMTGSYIQETQYF. The CDR3 DNA sequence: TGTGCCAGCAGCTTAAAGCGTATGACAGGATCCTACATTCAAGAGACCCAGTACTTC. Using reference TRBV11-1 and TRBJ2-5 for the parts outside the CDR3, the full variable domain is EAEVAQSPRYKITEKSQAVAFWCDPISGHATLYWYRQILGQGPELLVQFQDESVVDDSQLPKDRFSAERLKGVDSTLKIQPAELGDSAMYLCASSLKRMTGSYIQETQYFGPGTRLLVL.